This is a list of T cell receptor beta chains from one sample in a study of shared clonotypes between healthy human individuals. The repertoire was sequenced with immunoSEQ multiplex PCR; TCRdb's copy has only in-frame clones and lacks some. Among roughly 700,000 clones listed, 74% were seen once. Material: memory CD4+ T cells sorted from blood. The receptors were gathered from a woman aged 25 to 39 in good health. The CDR3 runs from the conserved cysteine through the conserved F or W. Each record gives: V gene, J gene, clone size, D gene, CDR3 protein, CDR3 DNA. The D gene is left open where the match is weak. Size is stated for part of the rows, as once, few or many counts, or as a class when the clone is expanded.

TRBV2	TRBJ2-7	once	.	CASSLEAYEQYF	TGTGCCAGCAGTCTAGAGGCCTACGAGCAGTACTTC
TRBV7-9	TRBJ2-2	.	.	CASSLFRTEYNTGELFF	TGTGCCAGCAGCTTATTCCGGACAGAGTATAACACCGGGGAGCTGTTTTTT
TRBV7-9	TRBJ2-1	.	.	CASSHIGDNEQFF	TGTGCCAGCAGCCACATCGGAGACAATGAGCAGTTCTTC
TRBV5-1	TRBJ2-1	many	.	CASSPDLGGSGNEQFF	TGCGCCAGCAGCCCGGACCTTGGGGGGAGTGGTAATGAGCAGTTCTTC
TRBV28	TRBJ1-4	.	.	CASTSGQSNEKLFF	TGTGCCAGCACCTCGGGCCAATCTAATGAAAAACTGTTTTTT
TRBV5-1	TRBJ2-1	.	.	CASRNMEQEQFF	TGCGCCAGCAGAAACATGGAACAGGAGCAGTTCTTC
TRBV7-8	TRBJ1-2	.	.	CASSQKAQGSNYGYTF	TGTGCCAGCAGCCAAAAGGCCCAGGGCAGTAACTATGGCTACACCTTC
TRBV2	TRBJ1-5	.	.	CASSKEPGGNQPQHF	TGTGCCAGCAGTAAGGAGCCCGGGGGAAATCAGCCCCAGCATTTT
TRBV4-2	TRBJ1-4	.	TRBD1	CASSQVGQVNEKLFF	TGTGCCAGCAGCCAAGTCGGACAGGTTAATGAAAAACTGTTTTTT
TRBV28	TRBJ1-1	.	TRBD1	CASRLRQGVSTEAFF	TGTGCCAGCAGGCTCCGACAGGGGGTGAGCACTGAAGCTTTCTTT
TRBV2	TRBJ1-2	.	.	CASSYDSNYGYTF	TGTGCCAGCAGCTACGACAGTAACTATGGCTACACCTTC
TRBV7-2	TRBJ1-1	.	.	CASRNWEGNTEAFF	TGTGCCAGCAGGAACTGGGAGGGGAACACTGAAGCTTTCTTT
TRBV5-4	TRBJ2-7	.	TRBD2	CASSPPTGLAGTYEQYF	TGTGCCAGCAGCCCCCCTACGGGACTAGCGGGGACATACGAGCAGTACTTC
TRBV5-1	TRBJ2-1	.	.	CASSFSSSSYNEQFF	TGCGCCAGCAGCTTTTCCTCCAGCTCCTACAATGAGCAGTTCTTC
TRBV11-2	TRBJ2-1	.	TRBD2	CASSLGLAGGPEQFF	TGTGCCAGCAGCTTGGGACTAGCGGGAGGGCCTGAGCAGTTCTTC
TRBV28	TRBJ2-7	.	TRBD1	CASSLPTGTVGYEQYF	TGTGCCAGCAGTTTACCCACCGGGACAGTTGGCTACGAGCAGTACTTC
TRBV27	TRBJ1-5	.	.	CASRLQEDQPQHF	TGTGCCAGCAGACTTCAGGAGGATCAGCCCCAGCATTTT
TRBV14	TRBJ1-2	many	TRBD1	CASSLGQGLYGYTF	TGTGCCAGCAGCCTTGGACAGGGGTTATATGGCTACACCTTC
TRBV11-2	TRBJ2-5	once	TRBD2	CASSVLTSGSGEQYF	TGTGCCAGCAGCGTATTGACTAGCGGGAGCGGTGAGCAGTACTTC
TRBV9	TRBJ2-2	once	.	CASSVATPGSSNTGELFF	TGTGCCAGCAGCGTAGCTACTCCGGGCAGCTCGAACACCGGGGAGCTGTTTTTT
TRBV29-1	TRBJ2-1	.	.	CSVVGLSSYNEQFF	TGCAGCGTGGTTGGACTTAGCTCCTACAATGAGCAGTTCTTC
TRBV27	TRBJ2-4	few	.	CASSLSFGDLAKNIQYF	TGTGCCAGCAGTTTATCGTTCGGAGATCTAGCCAAAAACATTCAGTACTTC
TRBV5-1	TRBJ1-1	.	.	CASSLEAGMNTEAFF	TGCGCCAGCAGCTTGGAAGCCGGGATGAACACTGAAGCTTTCTTT
TRBV5-1	TRBJ1-2	.	TRBD1	CASSLSRPQGAGGYTF	TGCGCCAGCAGCCTCAGCCGGCCACAGGGGGCGGGTGGCTACACCTTC
TRBV2	TRBJ2-6	.	TRBD1	CASSHAQGAGANVLTF	TGTGCCAGCAGTCACGCACAGGGGGCTGGGGCCAACGTCCTGACTTTC
TRBV28	TRBJ1-5	few	.	CASRGGSNQPQHF	TGTGCCAGCAGGGGAGGCAGCAATCAGCCCCAGCATTTT
TRBV14	TRBJ2-5	few	.	CASSPTLYQETQYF	TGTGCCAGCAGTCCAACTTTGTACCAAGAGACCCAGTACTTC
TRBV19	TRBJ2-3	.	TRBD2	CASGGGGPDTQYF	TGTGCGAGTGGTGGGGGAGGGCCAGATACGCAGTATTTT
TRBV18	TRBJ2-6	.	.	CASSFDRSGANVLTF	TGTGCCAGCTCCTTTGACAGGTCCGGGGCCAACGTCCTGACTTTC